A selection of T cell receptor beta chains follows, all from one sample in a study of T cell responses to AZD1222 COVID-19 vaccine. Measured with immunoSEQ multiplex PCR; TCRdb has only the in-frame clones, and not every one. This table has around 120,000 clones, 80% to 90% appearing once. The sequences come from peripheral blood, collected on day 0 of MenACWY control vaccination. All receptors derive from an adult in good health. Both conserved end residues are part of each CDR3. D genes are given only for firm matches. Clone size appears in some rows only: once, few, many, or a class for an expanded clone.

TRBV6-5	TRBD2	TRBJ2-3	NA	TGTGCCAGCAGTTACACTAGCGGCACAGATACGCAGTATTTT	CASSYTSGTDTQYF
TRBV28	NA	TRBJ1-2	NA	TGTGCCAGCAGTTTTTCCTCAGAGGGGGGAGGCTACACCTTC	CASSFSSEGGGYTF
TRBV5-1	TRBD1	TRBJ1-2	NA	TGCGCCAGCAGCTCGACAGGGCTTCCTGGCTACACCTTC	CASSSTGLPGYTF
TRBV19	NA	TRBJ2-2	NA	TGTGCCAGTAGTATAGCGGCAACCGGGGAGCTGTTTTTT	CASSIAATGELFF
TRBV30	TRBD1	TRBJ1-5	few	TGTGCCTGGAGCGTCCAAAGACAGGGACGGAGCAATCAGCCCCAGCATTTT	CAWSVQRQGRSNQPQHF
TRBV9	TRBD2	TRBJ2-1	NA	TGTGCCAGCAGCCCAGGACTAGGGCGGGTGCTTAGCTCCTACAATGAGCAGTTCTTC	CASSPGLGRVLSSYNEQFF
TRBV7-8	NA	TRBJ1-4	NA	TGTGCCAGCAGTCTGGGGCGGGGGGCTAATGAAAAACTGTTTTTT	CASSLGRGANEKLFF
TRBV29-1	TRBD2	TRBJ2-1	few	TGCAGCGTTCGAAGGGAGGGCCCTCACAATGAGCAGTTCTTC	CSVRREGPHNEQFF
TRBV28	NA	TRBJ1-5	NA	TGTGCCAGCAGTGCGGTGGATAGCAATCAGCCCCAGCATTTT	CASSAVDSNQPQHF
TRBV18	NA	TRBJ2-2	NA	TGTGCCAGCTCACCACCCAGGGCGAACACCGGGGAGCTGTTTTTT	CASSPPRANTGELFF
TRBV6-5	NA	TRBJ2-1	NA	TGTGCCAGCAGTTACGGGGGGGGCTATGAGCAGTTCTTC	CASSYGGGYEQFF
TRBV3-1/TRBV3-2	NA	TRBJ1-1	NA	TGTGCCAGCAGCTCAAGGCGAGTCGGAGCTTTCTTT	CASSSRRVGAFF
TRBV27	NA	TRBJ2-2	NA	TGTGCCAGCAGCCGTAGCGGGGAGCTGTTTTTT	CASSRSGELFF
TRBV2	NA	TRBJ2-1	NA	TGTGCCAGCTTAGAGAGCTCCTACAATGAGCAGTTCTTC	CASLESSYNEQFF
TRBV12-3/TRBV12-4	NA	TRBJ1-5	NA	TGTGCCAGCAGCCCCAGTAGGTGGCAGCCCCAGCATTTT	CASSPSRWQPQHF
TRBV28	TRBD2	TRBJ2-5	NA	TGTGCCAGCTGGCTAGCGGGAGGGGAGACCCAGTACTTC	CASWLAGGETQYF
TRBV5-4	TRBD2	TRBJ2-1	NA	TGTGCCAGCAGCGCCTCCGGGACTAGCGGGAGGAATGAGCAGTTCTTC	CASSASGTSGRNEQFF
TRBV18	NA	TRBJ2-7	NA	TGTGCCAGCTCCCTTGCCTACGAGCAGTACTTC	CASSLAYEQYF
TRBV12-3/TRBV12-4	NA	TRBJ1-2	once	TGTGCCAGCAGTTTAGGCGACAGCGGCTACACCTTC	CASSLGDSGYTF
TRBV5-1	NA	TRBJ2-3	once	TGCGCCAGCAGGAGCGTAGATACGCAGTATTTT	CASRSVDTQYF
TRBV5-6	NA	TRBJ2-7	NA	TGTGCCAGCAGCACACCCTCACGGGAGTGGTACTTC	CASSTPSREWYF
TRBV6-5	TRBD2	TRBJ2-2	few	TGTGCCAGCCGGACTAGCGGGAAGGTCGGGGAGCTGTTTTTT	CASRTSGKVGELFF
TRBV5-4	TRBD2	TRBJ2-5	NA	TGTGCCAGCAGCTTAAGGGAACTAGCGGGAGGGAGGGGAGAGACCCAGTACTTC	CASSLRELAGGRGETQYF
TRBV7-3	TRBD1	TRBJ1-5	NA	TGTGCCAGCAGCCCGCGGGACAGCAAATATCAGCCCCAGCATTTT	CASSPRDSKYQPQHF
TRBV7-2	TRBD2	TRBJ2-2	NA	TGTGCCAGCAGCAGGGGACTAGCGGAACTCACCGGGGAGCTGTTTTTT	CASSRGLAELTGELFF
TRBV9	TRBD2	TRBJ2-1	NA	TGTGCCAGCAGCGTATGGCGGGAGGGCCGTGAGCAGTTCTTC	CASSVWREGREQFF
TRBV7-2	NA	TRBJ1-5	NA	TGTGCCAGCAGCTTAACAGCGTACAATCAGCCCCAGCATTTT	CASSLTAYNQPQHF
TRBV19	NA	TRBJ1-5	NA	TGTGCCACCGATGATGCTGATCAGCCCCAGCATTTT	CATDDADQPQHF
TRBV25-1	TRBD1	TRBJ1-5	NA	TGTGCCAGCAGTGGACGGGGACAGGGTCAGCCCCAGCATTTT	CASSGRGQGQPQHF
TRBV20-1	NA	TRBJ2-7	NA	TGCAGTGCTGGGACTTTCTACGAGCAGTACTTC	CSAGTFYEQYF
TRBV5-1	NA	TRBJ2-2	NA	TGCGCCAGCAGACCGGAAGGAGGGGGCGTCGGGGAGCTGTTTTTT	CASRPEGGGVGELFF
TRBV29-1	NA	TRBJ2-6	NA	TGCAGCGTTGTCTACTCTGGGGCCAACGTCCTGACTTTC	CSVVYSGANVLTF
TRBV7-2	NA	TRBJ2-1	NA	TGTGCCAGCAGCACAACTAGCCGGCCTAACAATGAGCAGTTCTTC	CASSTTSRPNNEQFF
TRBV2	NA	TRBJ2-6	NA	TGTGCCAGCACTGAGGGCCGGGAGACCTTCTCTGGGGCCAACGTCCTGACTTTC	CASTEGRETFSGANVLTF
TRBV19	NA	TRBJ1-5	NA	TGTGCCAGCAAGGGGGAAATTTATCAGCCCCAGCATTTT	CASKGEIYQPQHF
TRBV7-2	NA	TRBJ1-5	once	TGTGCCAGCAGCTTCAAAATGGATCAGCCCCAGCATTTT	CASSFKMDQPQHF
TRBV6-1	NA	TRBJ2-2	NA	TGTGCCAGCAGTGAAAATTACCAAATCACCGGGGAGCTGTTTTTT	CASSENYQITGELFF
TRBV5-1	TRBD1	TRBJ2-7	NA	TGCGCCAGCAGTACGGGACAGGACCTCTCCTACGAGCAGTACTTC	CASSTGQDLSYEQYF
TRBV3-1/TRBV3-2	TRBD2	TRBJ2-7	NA	TGTGCCAGCAGCCAGATAGCGGGAGCGGCCTACGAGCAGTACTTC	CASSQIAGAAYEQYF
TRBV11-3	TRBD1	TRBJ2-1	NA	TGTGCCAGCAGCCTCGGACAGGGGAACGATGAGCAGTTCTTC	CASSLGQGNDEQFF
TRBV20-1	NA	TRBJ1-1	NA	TGCAGTGCTAGTCGACAGCTGAACACTGAAGCTTTCTTT	CSASRQLNTEAFF
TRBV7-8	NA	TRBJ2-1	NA	TGTGCCAGCAGCGCGCCCCGTAGCGATGAGCAGTTCTTC	CASSAPRSDEQFF
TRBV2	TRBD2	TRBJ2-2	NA	TGTGCCAGCAGTGAATCGCTAGCGGGAGTATCCACCGGGGAGCTGTTTTTT	CASSESLAGVSTGELFF
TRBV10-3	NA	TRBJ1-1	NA	TGTGCCATCAAAGGGGGGAACACTGAAGCTTTCTTT	CAIKGGNTEAFF
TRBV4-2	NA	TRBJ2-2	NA	TGTGCCAGCAGCCAAGGGACTTACACCGGGGAGCTGTTTTTT	CASSQGTYTGELFF
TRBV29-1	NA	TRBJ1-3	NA	TGCAGCGTGGGGGTAGACTTTGGAAACACCATATATTTT	CSVGVDFGNTIYF
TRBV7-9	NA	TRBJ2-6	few	TGTGCCAGCAGCTTAGACGAGGCTGGGGCCAACGTCCTGACTTTC	CASSLDEAGANVLTF
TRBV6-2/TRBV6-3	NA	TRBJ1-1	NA	TGTGCCAGCAGTTACCCAAGTCTCGTTAGCCTTCCCGACACTGAAGCTTTCTTT	CASSYPSLVSLPDTEAFF
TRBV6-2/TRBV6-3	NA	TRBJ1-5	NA	TGTGCCAGCAGTTATCGTCCCGCGGGCAATCAGCCCCAGCATTTT	CASSYRPAGNQPQHF